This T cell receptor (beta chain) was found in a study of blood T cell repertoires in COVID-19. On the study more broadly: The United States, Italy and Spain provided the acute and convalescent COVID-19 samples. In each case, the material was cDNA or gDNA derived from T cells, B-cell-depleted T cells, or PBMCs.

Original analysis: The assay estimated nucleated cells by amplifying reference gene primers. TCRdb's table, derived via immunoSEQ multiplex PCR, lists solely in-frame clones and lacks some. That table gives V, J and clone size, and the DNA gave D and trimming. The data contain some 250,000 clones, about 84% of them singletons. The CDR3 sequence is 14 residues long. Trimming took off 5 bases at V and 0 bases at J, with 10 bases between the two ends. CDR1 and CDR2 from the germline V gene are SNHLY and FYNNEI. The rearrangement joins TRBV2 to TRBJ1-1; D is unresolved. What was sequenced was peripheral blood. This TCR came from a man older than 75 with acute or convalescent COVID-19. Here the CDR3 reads CASSRGGLNTEAFF. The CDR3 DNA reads TGTGCCAGCAGTCGGGGAGGGTTGAACACTGAAGCTTTCTTT.